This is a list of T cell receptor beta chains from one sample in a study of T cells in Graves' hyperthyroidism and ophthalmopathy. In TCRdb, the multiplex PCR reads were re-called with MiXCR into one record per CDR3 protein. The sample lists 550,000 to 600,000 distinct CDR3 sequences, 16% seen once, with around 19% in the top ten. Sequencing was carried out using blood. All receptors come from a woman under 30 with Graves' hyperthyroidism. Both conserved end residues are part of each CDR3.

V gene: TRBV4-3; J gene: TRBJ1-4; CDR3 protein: CASSRVSDRGREKLFF
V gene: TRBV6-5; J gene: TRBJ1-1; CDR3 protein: CASSYGDQAFF
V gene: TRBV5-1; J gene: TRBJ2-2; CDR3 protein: CASSLARGVTGELFF
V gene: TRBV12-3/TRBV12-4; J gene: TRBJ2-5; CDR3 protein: CASSEDGSGTQYF
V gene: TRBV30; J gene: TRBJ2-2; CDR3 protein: CAWRGTVGALF
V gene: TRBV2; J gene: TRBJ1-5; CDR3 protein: CASRPTGSRRNQPQHF
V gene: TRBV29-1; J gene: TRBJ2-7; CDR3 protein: CSVETGYEQYF
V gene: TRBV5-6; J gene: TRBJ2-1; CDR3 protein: CASSPRVGLPNYNEQFF
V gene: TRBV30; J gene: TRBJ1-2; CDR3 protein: CAWTQGCGYTF
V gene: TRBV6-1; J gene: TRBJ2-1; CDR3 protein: CASSPGVAGGLGEQFF
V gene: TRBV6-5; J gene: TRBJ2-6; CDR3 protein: CASSYPWGSGANVLTF
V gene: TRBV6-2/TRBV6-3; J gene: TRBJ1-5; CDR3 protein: CASSEQGASQPQHF
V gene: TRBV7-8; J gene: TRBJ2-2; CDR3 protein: CASSSTPGGPPGELFF
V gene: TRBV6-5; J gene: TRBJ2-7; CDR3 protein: CASSYRPAYEQYF
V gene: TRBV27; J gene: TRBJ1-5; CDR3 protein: CASRGSSNQPQHF
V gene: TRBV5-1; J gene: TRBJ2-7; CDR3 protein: CASSLGVGGNYEQYF
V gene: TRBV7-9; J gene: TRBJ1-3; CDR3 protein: CASSLEATGWNTIYF
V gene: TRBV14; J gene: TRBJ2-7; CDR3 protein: CASSQAAYEQYF
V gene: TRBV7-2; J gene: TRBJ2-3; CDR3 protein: CASSSGGRVIDTQYF
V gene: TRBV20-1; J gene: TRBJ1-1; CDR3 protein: CSARVTGEDTEAFF
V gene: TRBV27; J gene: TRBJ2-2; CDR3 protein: CASSLSIIVGPNTGELFF
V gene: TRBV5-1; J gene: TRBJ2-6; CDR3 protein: CASTSIPGPTSGANVLTF
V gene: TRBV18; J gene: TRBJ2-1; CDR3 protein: CASSPWGLAYNEQFF
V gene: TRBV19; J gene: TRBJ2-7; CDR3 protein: CASSLKSRYEQYF
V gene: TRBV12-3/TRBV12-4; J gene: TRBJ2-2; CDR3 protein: CASRGASGNTGELFF
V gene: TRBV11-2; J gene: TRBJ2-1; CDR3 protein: CASSFSATTEQFF
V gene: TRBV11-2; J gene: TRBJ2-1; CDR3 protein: CASSRSGVYNEQFF
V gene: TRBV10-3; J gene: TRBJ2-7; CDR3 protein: CAISEIGYGGDEQYF
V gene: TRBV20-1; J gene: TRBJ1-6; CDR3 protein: CSANEGSYNSPLHF
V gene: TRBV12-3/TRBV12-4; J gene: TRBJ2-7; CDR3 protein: CASRPRASSYEQYF
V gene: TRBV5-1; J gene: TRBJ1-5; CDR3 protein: CASRVGPSNQPQHF
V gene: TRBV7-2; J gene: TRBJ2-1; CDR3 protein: CASSLLGGFAYNEQFF
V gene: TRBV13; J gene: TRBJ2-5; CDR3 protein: CASSYRGAGGTQYF
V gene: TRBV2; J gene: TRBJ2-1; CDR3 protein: CASSEHPPNEQFF
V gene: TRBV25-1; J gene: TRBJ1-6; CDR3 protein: CASRAGTANNSPLHF
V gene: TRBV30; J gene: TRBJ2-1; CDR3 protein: CAWKTGLAGLDEQFF
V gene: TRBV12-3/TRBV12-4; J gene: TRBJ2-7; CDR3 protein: CASSPRVIKSYEQYF
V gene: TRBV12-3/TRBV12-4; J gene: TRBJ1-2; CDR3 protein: CASSKQGMYGYTF
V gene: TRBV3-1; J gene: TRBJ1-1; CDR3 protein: CASTDVTRRAFF
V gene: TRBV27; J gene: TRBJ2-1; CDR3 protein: CASSAFPGLAGGVPVAEQFF
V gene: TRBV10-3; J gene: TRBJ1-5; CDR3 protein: CAISESLQTNQPQHF
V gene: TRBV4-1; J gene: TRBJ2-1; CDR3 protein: CASSQDIQRSYYNEQFF